This T cell receptor (beta chain) was captured in a study of T-cell reconstitution after alpha-beta-depleted transplantation in children. Preparation of the TCRbeta library involved a method that used unique molecular identifiers. TCRdb redid the calling of the PCR reads with MiXCR, one entry per CDR3 protein. The table includes about 490,000 distinct CDR3 sequences, about 10% detected once. Per the germline V gene, CDR1 is MNHEY and CDR2 is SVGAGI. There are 14 residues in the CDR3. V lost 1 base and J lost 7, with 11 bases in between. Study observations and caveats: A year post-transplant, T-cell counts and diversity derived mostly from newly produced T cells.

This clonotype was counted many times. The antigen is undetermined. The chain joins TRBV6-5 to TRBJ2-1, with D perhaps matching TRBD2 (6 bases). This clonotype was sampled from a child aged 2 to 15 with inherited bone marrow failure, due to receive a stem cell transplant. The sample in question was PBMCs, obtained before TCRalphabeta/CD19-depleted stem cell transplant. CDR3 residues: CASSYLEGRNEQFF. The CDR3 bases are TGTGCCAGCAGTTACTTGGAGGGCCGGAATGAGCAGTTCTTC.